A single sample gave rise to the 5 T cell receptor beta chains below, sequenced in a study of T cell repertoires in cytomegalovirus infection. TCRdb re-analysed the reads in MiXCR, keeping a single row per CDR3 protein. The sample lists approximately 630,000 distinct CDR3 sequences; roughly 26% were seen once. The sequencing sample was made of CD8+ T cells from PBMCs. These receptors originate from a human donor in good health (CMV status not recorded). Some clones in this sample may be carry-over from other donors' samples.

This chain connects TRBV19 to TRBJ1-4; D might be TRBD1 (5 bases). Trimming removed 5 bases from V and 8 bases from J, with 18 bases in between. Germline values: CDR1 LNHDA, CDR2 SQIVND (reference sequence). This CDR3 is 15 amino acids long. CDR3 protein: CASSARTGLQEKLFF. In nucleotides, the CDR3 is TGTGCCAGTAGTGCACGGACGGGGCTGCAAGAAAAACTGTTTTTT.

This clonotype was recorded many times. The rearrangement joins TRBV7-3 to TRBJ2-2; no clear D gene. This CDR3 contains 12 residues. The V end was cut by 5 bases, the J end by 5 bases, with 6 bases between. CDR1 is SGHTA, CDR2 FQGTGA, per germline. The CDR3 spells CASSPRTGELFF. CDR3 nucleotides: TGTGCCAGCAGCCCCCGGACCGGGGAGCTGTTTTTT.

The V gene is TRBV27, the J gene TRBJ1-6; TRBD1 matches at 10 bases. This CDR3 has 12 residues. Germline V CDR1 and CDR2: MNHEY, SMNVEV (reference sequence). V lost 8 bases and J lost 8; bases outside the gene matches: 0. CDR3 nucleotides: TGTGCCAGCGGGACAGGGGATTCACCCCTCCACTTT. It translates to CASGTGDSPLHF.

The chain is built from TRBV20-1 and TRBJ2-7; the D gene is possibly TRBD1 (5 bases). CDR3 length: 12 residues. From germline, CDR1 is DFQATT and CDR2 SNEGSKA (reference sequence). V lost 4 bases and J lost 3, with 10 bases in between. CDR3 nucleotides: TGCAGTGCTACAACAGGAGACTACGAGCAGTACTTC. Translating gives CSATTGDYEQYF.

This clonotype was seen only a few times. The gene calls are TRBV6-1 and TRBJ2-7, with D hard to call. Germline-derived CDR1 and CDR2 are MNHNS and SASEGT. The CDR3 loop spans 15 amino acids. Trimming left V 2 bases short and J 2 bases short, with 13 bases between. DNA of the CDR3: TGTGCCAGCAGTGAAAATGGGTACCAAGCCTACGAGCAGTACGTC. It encodes CASSENGYQAYEQYV.